This T cell receptor beta chain derives from a study of control samples from healthy donors and cancer patients. TCRdb keeps only in-frame clones here, not all; method: immunoSEQ multiplex PCR. The sample shows roughly 100,000 clones, approximately 90% of them seen only once. This receptor was identified in a man aged 25-40 years in good health. Sequenced sample: blood.

The CDR3, as DNA: TGTGCCAGCAGTTTTTTTCGGGGGGCCTACGAGCAGTACTTC. Translating gives CASSFFRGAYEQYF. The chain uses TRBV27 and TRBJ2-7, with 7 bases aligning to TRBD2. The CDR3 totals 14 residues. The junction had 4 bases not matched to a gene; V was cut back by 3 bases and J by 2 bases. CDR1 is MNHEY, CDR2 SMNVEV, per germline (reference sequence).